One and the same sample provided the 32 T cell receptor beta chains below, sequenced in a study of T cells in Graves' hyperthyroidism and ophthalmopathy. Amplification of TCR beta CDR3 regions used RNA as the template. In the first-round RT-PCR of the TCR CDR3, the HTBI primer set was used. TCRdb re-called the multiplex PCR reads through MiXCR, storing one row per CDR3 protein. The data contain 270,000 or so distinct CDR3 sequences, 12% to 15% of them seen just once; the ten biggest clones take up 30% to 35%. The sample comprised blood. The receptors stem from a woman aged 45-65 years with Graves' hyperthyroidism that later progressed to Graves' ophthalmopathy.

This clonotype has ten or more counts. The J gene is TRBJ2-3, the V gene TRBV20-1; 14 nucleotides match TRBD2. CDR3 length equals 15 residues. Germline V gene lookup returns CDR1 DFQATT and CDR2 SNEGSKA (reference sequence). Losses at the gene ends were 5 bases for V and 4 bases for J; bases not matched to a gene: 5. The CDR3 region has the DNA TGCAGTGCTGGCGGGACTAGCGGGAGTGCAGATACGCAGTATTTT. Residues: CSAGGTSGSADTQYF.

This clonotype was observed a handful of times. The chain recombines TRBV27 with TRBJ2-3, with D maybe TRBD1 (5 bases). Per germline, CDR1 MNHEY and CDR2 SMNVEV (reference sequence). Trimming took 7 bases from V and 12 from J, leaving 23 bases between them. The CDR3 is 14 amino acids. The CDR3 DNA sequence: TGTGCCAGCACCTCGTCCCGTACAGGACCCAATCAGTATTTT. Its protein is CASTSSRTGPNQYF.

This clonotype came up a few times. This sequence joins TRBV19 and TRBJ2-7, with a tentative D call TRBD2 (6 bases). This CDR3 is built from 15 residues. The V and J ends lost 5 bases and 1 base respectively, with 15 bases between them. Germline V gives CDR1 LNHDA, CDR2 SQIVND (reference sequence). In DNA, the CDR3 is TGTGCCAGTAGTCCGACGGGACTGCTATCCTACGAGCAGTACTTC. Translation gives CASSPTGLLSYEQYF. Full variable domain (missing parts from reference TRBV19 and TRBJ2-7): DGGITQSPKYLFRKEGQNVTLSCEQNLNHDAMYWYRQDPGQGLRLIYYSQIVNDFQKGDIAEGYSVSREKKESFPLTVTSAQKNPTAFYLCASSPTGLLSYEQYFGPGTRLTVT.

Only a few counts were recorded for this clonotype. The V call is TRBV28, the J call TRBJ2-7, with D unresolved. This CDR3 region has 10 residues. The V gene lost 3 bases and the J gene lost 5 bases, with 2 bases spanning the gap. The germline gives CDR1 MDHEN, CDR2 SYDVKM. This CDR3 reads CASSLNEQYF. The CDR3 region has the DNA TGTGCCAGCAGTTTGAACGAGCAGTACTTC.

This clonotype was observed a handful of times. V is TRBV9 and J is TRBJ1-2; possibly TRBD1 for D (6 bases). V was shortened by 3 bases and J by 0 bases, with 12 bases between the two germline ends. The CDR3 covers 15 residues. The V gene's germline CDR1 is SGDLS and CDR2 YYNGEE. This CDR3 reads CASSGTHRANYGYTF. In DNA form, the CDR3 reads TGTGCCAGCAGCGGGACGCACAGGGCTAACTATGGCTACACCTTC.

In this sample, this clonotype turned up many times. The genes are TRBV30 and TRBJ2-2, with 7 bases fitting TRBD1. V was clipped by 3 bases and J by 3 bases; unmatched bases: 1. Per the germline V gene, CDR1 is GTSNPN and CDR2 is SVGIG (reference sequence). CDR3 length: 13 amino acids. The CDR3 loop is CAWRQGYTGELFF. CDR3 nucleotides: TGTGCCTGGAGACAGGGGTACACCGGGGAGCTGTTTTTT.

The V call is TRBV4-2, the J call TRBJ1-5, with D unclear. The CDR3 is 15 amino acids. In germline, CDR1 is LGHNA, CDR2 YNFKEQ. V dropped 0 bases and J dropped 5 bases, with 11 bases sitting between them. CDR3 region: CASSQDEAGDQPQHF. In DNA form, the CDR3 reads TGTGCCAGCAGCCAAGATGAGGCAGGAGATCAGCCCCAGCATTTT.

This clonotype has ten or more counts. The chain carries TRBV30 and TRBJ2-3; D not resolved. Trimming cost V 2 bases and J 5 bases, with 5 bases left between them. Germline V lookup: CDR1 GTSNPN, CDR2 SVGIG (reference sequence). The CDR3 covers 11 residues. CDR3 loop: CAWSFRDTQYF. The CDR3 coding sequence is TGTGCCTGGAGTTTCAGAGATACGCAGTATTTT. Combining the CDR3 with reference TRBV30 and TRBJ2-3 gives the whole variable domain SQTIHQWPATLVQPVGSPLSLECTVEGTSNPNLYWYRQAAGRGLQLLFYSVGIGQISSEVPQNLSASRPQDRQFILSSKKLLLSDSGFYLCAWSFRDTQYFGPGTRLTVL.

This clonotype was found a few times. This sequence joins TRBV19 and TRBJ1-4, with D maybe TRBD1 (6 bases). CDR1 is LNHDA and CDR2 is SQIVND in the germline V gene (reference sequence). The CDR3 consists of 15 residues. Trimming took off 3 bases at V and 8 bases at J, with 16 bases between the two ends. The CDR3 region is CASSIASGVGEKLFF. In nucleotides, the CDR3 is TGTGCCAGTAGTATTGCCTCAGGGGTTGGAGAAAAACTGTTTTTT. Full variable domain (missing parts from reference TRBV19 and TRBJ1-4): DGGITQSPKYLFRKEGQNVTLSCEQNLNHDAMYWYRQDPGQGLRLIYYSQIVNDFQKGDIAEGYSVSREKKESFPLTVTSAQKNPTAFYLCASSIASGVGEKLFFGSGTQLSVL.

This clonotype was counted a few times. The V and J genes are TRBV29-1 and TRBJ1-3, with D possibly being TRBD1 (6 bases). Germline V gives CDR1 SQVTM, CDR2 ANQGSEA. CDR3 length: 14 residues. V lost 2 bases to trimming and J lost 2 bases, with 10 bases between them. The CDR3 reads CSVEPRGPGNTIYF. Written as DNA, the CDR3 is TGCAGCGTTGAACCACGGGGGCCTGGAAACACCATATATTTT.

The V call is TRBV14, the J call TRBJ1-2; D unresolved. Per the germline V gene, CDR1 is SGHDN and CDR2 is FVKESK. The CDR3 sequence is 16 residues long. With 1 base removed from V and 4 bases from J, the gap between germline ends came to 16 bases. This CDR3 reads CASSQALSPSGYGYTF. As DNA, the CDR3 is TGTGCCAGCAGCCAAGCGCTCTCCCCTTCCGGCTATGGCTACACCTTC.

In this sample, this clonotype turned up many times. V usage is TRBV20-1 and J usage is TRBJ2-7; 7 bases fit TRBD1. Germline-derived CDR1 and CDR2 are DFQATT and SNEGSKA (reference sequence). V gave up 6 bases and J gave up 4 bases; unmatched junction bases: 6. This CDR3 has 12 amino acids. CDR3 nucleotide sequence: TGCAGTGCCCCCAGACAGGGATACGAGCAGTACTTC. Protein: CSAPRQGYEQYF.

This clonotype was seen at least ten times. The chain joins TRBV12-3 or TRBV12-4 to TRBJ2-5, with D unclear. The V and J ends lost 6 bases and 12 bases respectively, with 11 bases between them. The CDR3 consists of 10 residues. The CDR3 region is CASRAEAEYF. CDR3 in DNA: TGTGCCAGCAGAGCCGAGGCGGAGTACTTC.

This clonotype was observed many times. This chain connects TRBV5-1 to TRBJ2-5; D remains unclear. Looked up from germline, CDR1 is SGHRS and CDR2 is YFSETQ. V lost 4 bases, J lost 3 bases, and 13 bases lay in between. The CDR3 has 14 residues. CDR3 DNA sequence: TGCGCCAGCAGCCTCACCGGGTCAGAAGAGACCCAGTACTTC. This sequence encodes CASSLTGSEETQYF.

Many counts were recorded for this clonotype. The J gene is TRBJ1-5, the V gene TRBV5-1; D perhaps matches TRBD1 (6 bases). The CDR3 contains 16 residues. The V gene lost 4 bases and the J gene lost 0 bases, with 14 bases spanning the gap. CDR1 and CDR2 from the germline V gene are SGHRS and YFSETQ. Written as DNA, the CDR3 is TGCGCCAGCAGCCCGATGGGGGCTTATAGCAATCAGCCCCAGCATTTT. Protein: CASSPMGAYSNQPQHF.

There are many counts of this clonotype. The rearrangement links TRBV24-1 to TRBJ2-2; a possible D gene is TRBD2 (5 bases). V shed 0 bases and J shed 6 bases, with 10 bases lying between them. This CDR3 spans 15 amino acids. Per the germline V gene, CDR1 is KGHDR and CDR2 is SFDVKD. In DNA, the CDR3 is TGTGCCACCAGTGATTTGCCACGAGGGCCCGGGGAGCTGTTTTTT. It is translated as CATSDLPRGPGELFF.

This clonotype was counted at least ten times. This sequence joins TRBV7-9 and TRBJ2-7, with D possibly TRBD1 on 6 matching bases. With 3 bases removed from V and 3 bases from J, the gap between germline ends came to 12 bases. Germline V CDR1 and CDR2: SEHNR, FQNEAQ (reference sequence). This CDR3 has 14 amino acids. The CDR3 DNA sequence: TGTGCCAGCAGCTTGGGGGCCAACCTCTACGAGCAGTACTTC. This sequence encodes CASSLGANLYEQYF.

This clonotype has at least ten counts. The V call is TRBV5-1, the J call TRBJ2-1, with 9 positions matching TRBD1. V was pared by 3 bases and J by 4 bases, with 8 bases of the junction left unmatched. CDR3 length: 16 amino acids. Germline CDR1 SGHRS, CDR2 YFSETQ. CDR3 protein: CASSSLTGGIYNEQFF. Here the CDR3 DNA reads TGCGCCAGCAGCTCCCTGACAGGGGGTATTTACAATGAGCAGTTCTTC.

The table lists this clonotype with a few counts. J is TRBJ1-5 and V is TRBV4-1, with D tentatively TRBD1 (6 bases). The V and J ends lost 1 base and 4 bases respectively, with 14 bases between them. Germline V gene data show CDR1 as MGHRA and CDR2 as YSYEKL. CDR3 length: 16 residues. The CDR3 here is CASSQVVGQRNQPQHF. CDR3 nucleotide sequence: TGCGCCAGCAGCCAAGTCGTAGGACAGAGAAATCAGCCCCAGCATTTT.

This clonotype was observed at least ten times. The V and J genes are TRBV11-2 and TRBJ1-4, with D unclear. V was trimmed by 6 bases and J by 8 bases, leaving 10 bases between them. Germline V lookup: CDR1 SGHAT, CDR2 FQNNGV. The CDR3 extends over 12 amino acids. CDR3 sequence: CASSPGSEKLFF. CDR3 nucleotides: TGTGCCAGCAGTCCTGGTTCCGAAAAACTGTTTTTT. Full variable domain (remainder filled in from reference TRBV11-2 and TRBJ1-4): EAGVAQSPRYKIIEKRQSVAFWCNPISGHATLYWYQQILGQGPKLLIQFQNNGVVDDSQLPKDRFSAERLKGVDSTLKIQPAKLEDSAVYLCASSPGSEKLFFGSGTQLSVL.

Ten or more counts support this clonotype. The chain has TRBV18 and TRBJ2-5; 7 nucleotides align to TRBD2. CDR3 size: 14 residues. Trimming cost V 3 bases and J 4 bases; bases outside gene matches: 5. The germline V gene encodes CDR1 KGHSH and CDR2 LQKENI. The CDR3, as DNA: TGTGCCAGCTCACCGGGTGGCGGGAGAGAGACCCAGTACTTC. Translation: CASSPGGGRETQYF. The full variable domain, with the rest looked up from reference TRBV18 and TRBJ2-5, is NAGVMQNPRHLVRRRGQEARLRCSPMKGHSHVYWYRQLPEEGLKFMVYLQKENIIDESGMPKERFSAEFPKEGPSILRIQQVVRGDSAAYFCASSPGGGRETQYFGPGTRLLVL.

This clonotype appeared a few times. The chain recombines TRBV19 with TRBJ1-2, with D perhaps TRBD1 (6 bases). Germline-derived CDR1 and CDR2 are LNHDA and SQIVND (reference sequence). The V and J ends lost 5 bases and 0 bases respectively, with 10 bases between them. The CDR3 runs 14 residues. The CDR3 protein is CASSGQFSNYGYTF. CDR3 sequence (DNA): TGTGCCAGTAGTGGACAGTTCTCTAACTATGGCTACACCTTC.

Many counts were recorded for this clonotype. This rearrangement joins TRBV12-3 or TRBV12-4 to TRBJ2-1, with D possibly matching TRBD2 (6 bases). This CDR3 has 14 residues. V lost 3 bases and J 7 bases, leaving 13 bases between the germline ends. In DNA form, the CDR3 reads TGTGCCAGCAGTTTGCCCGGAGGGAGGAATGAGCAGTTCTTC. Translating gives CASSLPGGRNEQFF.

This clonotype was detected many times. The chain joins TRBV12-3 or TRBV12-4 to TRBJ2-7; D possibly corresponds to TRBD1 (6 bases). The CDR3 length is 13 residues. The V and J ends lost 6 bases and 3 bases respectively, with 12 bases between them. The CDR3 DNA reads as TGTGCCAGCAGCCGACAGGTTATCTACGAGCAGTACTTC. Translating it yields CASSRQVIYEQYF.

Note on this clonotype: Just one base apart from a much larger clone, this may be a read error. The CDR3 does not close with the conserved phenylalanine or tryptophan, likely indicating a read error. This sequence joins TRBV20-1 and TRBJ2-5; a possible D gene is TRBD2 (5 bases). V lost 6 bases, J lost 4 bases, and 18 bases lay in between. Germline V gene data show CDR1 as DFQATT and CDR2 as SNEGSKA (reference sequence). The CDR3 consists of 14 residues. For the CDR3, the DNA is TGCAGTGCCCCTACCGACTTACGGGGAGAGACCCAGTACATC. This translates into CSAPTDLRGETQYI.

V is TRBV5-5 and J is TRBJ1-1, with D unclear. The germline gives CDR1 SGHKS, CDR2 YYEKEE (reference sequence). Trimming left V 0 bases short and J 6 bases short, with 9 bases between. The CDR3 runs 13 residues. The CDR3 DNA sequence: TGTGCCAGCAGCTTGGGCGGGGTCCCTGAAGCTTTCTTT. Translation gives CASSLGGVPEAFF.

This clonotype was counted at least ten times. The chain links TRBV28 to TRBJ1-1; 8 bases are shared with TRBD1. V dropped 3 bases and J dropped 1; count of bases not matched to a gene: 4. The CDR3 is 15 residues long. The germline V gene has CDR1 MDHEN and CDR2 SYDVKM. Here the CDR3 reads CASSFLGQGNTEAFF. The CDR3 DNA follows: TGTGCCAGCAGTTTCCTTGGACAGGGGAACACTGAAGCTTTCTTT. The variable domain in full, with the rest retrieved from reference TRBV28 and TRBJ1-1, is DVKVTQSSRYLVKRTGEKVFLECVQDMDHENMFWYRQDPGLGLRLIYFSYDVKMKEKGDIPEGYSVSREKKERFSLILESASTNQTSMYLCASSFLGQGNTEAFFGQGTRLTVV.

This clonotype was detected many times. This chain uses TRBV7-8 with TRBJ2-7; 11 nucleotides match TRBD2. The CDR3 is made up of 16 amino acids. The V gene's germline CDR1 is SGHVS and CDR2 FQNEAQ. J was trimmed by 7 bases and V by 1 base; bases with no gene match: 9. The CDR3 loop reads CASSLGTSGLLWEQYF. CDR3 bases: TGTGCCAGCAGCTTAGGGACTAGCGGGTTGTTGTGGGAGCAGTACTTC.

V usage is TRBV9 and J usage is TRBJ1-2; no clear D. CDR3 length equals 15 residues. The V end was cut by 3 bases, the J end by 6 bases, with 18 bases between. Germline V gene sequence: CDR1 SGDLS, CDR2 YYNGEE. CDR3 DNA: TGTGCCAGCAGCGGACGCCCGGCCCCAGCCGATGGCTACACCTTC. Translating gives CASSGRPAPADGYTF. Combining the CDR3 with reference TRBV9 and TRBJ1-2 gives the whole variable domain DSGVTQTPKHLITATGQRVTLRCSPRSGDLSVYWYQQSLDQGLQFLIQYYNGEERAKGNILERFSAQQFPDLHSELNLSSLELGDSALYFCASSGRPAPADGYTFGSGTRLTVV.

This clonotype has ten or more counts. This chain links TRBV11-2 with TRBJ2-7; D uncertain. This CDR3 spans 15 amino acids. Trimming pared 1 base from V and 3 bases from J, leaving 13 bases between. In germline, CDR1 is SGHAT, CDR2 FQNNGV. The CDR3 loop is CASSLVRDRLYEQYF. The CDR3 nucleotides read TGTGCCAGCAGCTTAGTTCGTGACCGCCTCTACGAGCAGTACTTC.

In its sample, this clonotype was seen many times. The chain links TRBV24-1 to TRBJ1-2, with D tentatively TRBD1 (5 bases). Germline V CDR1 and CDR2: KGHDR, SFDVKD. Trimming removed 0 bases at V and 2 bases at J, with 6 bases between. The CDR3 loop spans 14 amino acids. In nucleotides, the CDR3 is TGTGCCACCAGTGATTTGCGGGACAACTATGGCTACACCTTC. This gives the protein CATSDLRDNYGYTF.

This clonotype was observed at least ten times. The chain joins TRBV6-2 or TRBV6-3 to TRBJ2-2; the D is unclear. The CDR3 is 15 residues long. V shed 3 bases and J shed 6 bases, with 14 bases lying between them. Germline CDR1 is MNHEY and CDR2 is SVGEGT. The CDR3 DNA reads TGTGCCAGCAGTTATCGAAGTATTTGGGCCGGGGAGCTGTTTTTT. This gives the protein CASSYRSIWAGELFF.